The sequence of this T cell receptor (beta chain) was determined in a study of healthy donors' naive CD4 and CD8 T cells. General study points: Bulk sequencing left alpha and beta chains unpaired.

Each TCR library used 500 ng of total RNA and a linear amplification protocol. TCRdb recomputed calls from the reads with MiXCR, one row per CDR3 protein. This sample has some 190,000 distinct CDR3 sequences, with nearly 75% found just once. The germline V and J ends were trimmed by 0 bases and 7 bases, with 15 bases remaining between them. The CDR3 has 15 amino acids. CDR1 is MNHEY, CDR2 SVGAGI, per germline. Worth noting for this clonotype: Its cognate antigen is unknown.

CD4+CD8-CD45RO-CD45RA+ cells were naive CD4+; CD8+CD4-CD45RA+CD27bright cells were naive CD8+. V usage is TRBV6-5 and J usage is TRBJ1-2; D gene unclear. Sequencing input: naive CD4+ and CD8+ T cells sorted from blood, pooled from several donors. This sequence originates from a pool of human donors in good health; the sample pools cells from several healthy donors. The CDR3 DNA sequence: TGTGCCAGCAGTTACTCCTTTAATATGGCCTCTGGCTACACCTTC. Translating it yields CASSYSFNMASGYTF.